One sample yielded the 20 T cell receptor beta chains listed below, sequenced in a study of cytomegalovirus exposure and HLA in healthy donors. In the PCR, 60 Vbeta and 13 Jbeta primers were used. The method was immunoSEQ multiplex PCR; TCRdb's version includes in-frame clones alone and lacks a portion of them. This sample has around 150,000 clones, with about 74% found just once. Sequencing was carried out using PBMCs. The receptors here all came from a man aged 40-49 years in good health and CMV-seronegative.

This clone showed up just a few times. The chain recombines TRBV7-2 with TRBJ2-3; D not resolved. Trimming cost V 3 bases and J 0 bases, with 13 bases left between them. The CDR3 is 16 amino acids. Germline values: CDR1 SGHTA, CDR2 FQGNSA. The CDR3 loop is CASSLVVSLSTDTQYF. CDR3 DNA sequence: TGTGCCAGCAGCTTGGTTGTATCGCTAAGCACAGATACGCAGTATTTT.

The chain carries TRBV30 and TRBJ2-5; D is possibly TRBD1 (6 bases). The CDR3 covers 14 residues. Germline V gene sequence: CDR1 GTSNPN, CDR2 SVGIG (reference sequence). The ends were cut back, 2 bases at V and 5 bases at J, with 15 bases in the middle. The CDR3 loop reads CAWSTRQVRETQYF. For the CDR3, the DNA is TGTGCCTGGAGTACTAGACAGGTTCGGGAGACCCAGTACTTC. Full variable domain (missing parts from reference TRBV30 and TRBJ2-5): SQTIHQWPATLVQPVGSPLSLECTVEGTSNPNLYWYRQAAGRGLQLLFYSVGIGQISSEVPQNLSASRPQDRQFILSSKKLLLSDSGFYLCAWSTRQVRETQYFGPGTRLLVL.

This chain connects TRBV5-6 to TRBJ2-7; 8 nucleotides agree with TRBD1. The CDR3 extends over 13 amino acids. Germline V gene sequence: CDR1 SGHDT, CDR2 YYEEEE. Trimming at V came to 5 bases and at J to 2 bases, leaving 3 bases not matched to a gene. The CDR3 nucleotides are TGTGCCAGCAGGCTGGGACAGGCCTACGAGCAGTACTTC. Its protein product is CASRLGQAYEQYF.

The J gene is TRBJ2-1, the V gene TRBV29-1; 7 nucleotides line up with TRBD2. CDR1 and CDR2 from the germline V gene are SQVTM and ANQGSEA. The CDR3 totals 13 residues. V gave up 4 bases and J gave up 8 bases; unmatched junction bases: 8. The CDR3 sequence is CSVATSWWDEQFF. The CDR3 nucleotides are TGCAGCGTTGCGACTAGCTGGTGGGATGAGCAGTTCTTC.

This clone is medium-sized. V and J are TRBV2 and TRBJ2-7; 11 bases fit TRBD2. Germline assignment: CDR1 SNHLY and CDR2 FYNNEI. The V segment lost 6 bases and the J segment 2 bases; nucleotides outside the gene matches: 6. This CDR3 region has 15 residues. The CDR3 sequence: CASRALAGATYEQYF. The CDR3 bases are TGTGCCAGCAGAGCACTAGCGGGGGCGACCTACGAGCAGTACTTC.

This clone has a handful of counts. The J gene is TRBJ1-1, the V gene TRBV19; D may be TRBD1 (6 bases). This CDR3 contains 14 residues. Looked up from germline, CDR1 is LNHDA and CDR2 is SQIVND (reference sequence). Trimming took off 6 bases at V and 0 bases at J, with 11 bases between the two ends. CDR3 amino acids: CASRDSAMNTEAFF. The CDR3 nucleotides read TGTGCCAGTAGGGACAGCGCGATGAACACTGAAGCTTTCTTT.

The V call is TRBV5-6, the J call TRBJ1-1; 7 nucleotides align to TRBD1. CDR1 and CDR2 (germline): SGHDT, YYEEEE. J was trimmed by 1 base and V by 1 base; bases with no gene match: 7. The CDR3 loop spans 16 amino acids. CDR3 coding DNA: TGTGCCAGCAGCTTGCCAACCGGGACAGCGAACACTGAAGCTTTCTTT. As protein: CASSLPTGTANTEAFF.

The table lists this clone with a count of one. The V call is TRBV6-6, the J call TRBJ2-2; a weak D match, TRBD2 (5 bases). Germline V gives CDR1 MNHNY, CDR2 SVGAGI (reference sequence). CDR3 length: 15 residues. V was clipped by 0 bases and J by 4 bases, with 9 bases between them. In nucleotides, the CDR3 is TGTGCCAGCAGTTACTCGCAGGAGGTCACCGGGGAGCTGTTTTTT. Translated, it gives CASSYSQEVTGELFF.

The CDR3 sequence: CASSYGQNYEQYF. The CDR3 region has the DNA TGTGCCAGCAGTTATGGACAGAACTACGAGCAGTACTTC. The chain combines TRBV6-5 with TRBJ2-7; D perhaps matches TRBD1 (6 bases). This CDR3 is built from 13 residues. Trimming took 3 bases from V and 3 from J, leaving 9 bases between them. CDR1 and CDR2 (germline): MNHEY, SVGAGI.

This clone was observed a few times. In DNA, the CDR3 is TGTGCCAGCAGCTTGGGGGCCCGGGGAGAGGACACTGAAGCTTTCTTT. Protein: CASSLGARGEDTEAFF. The chain recombines TRBV5-6 with TRBJ1-1; D gene ambiguous. This CDR3 is 16 amino acids long. The V end lost 0 bases, the J end lost 3 bases, and 15 bases lay between the germline ends. CDR1 SGHDT and CDR2 YYEEEE come from the germline V gene.

This chain connects TRBV6-6 to TRBJ2-5, with 7 bases identical to TRBD1. J was trimmed by 2 bases and V by 6 bases; bases with no gene match: 6. Looked up from germline, CDR1 is MNHNY and CDR2 is SVGAGI (reference sequence). This CDR3 is 14 amino acids long. In nucleotides, the CDR3 is TGTGCCAGCAGCCGAGGACAGGAGCAAGAGACCCAGTACTTC. It specifies CASSRGQEQETQYF.

The genes are TRBV9 and TRBJ2-1; 8 bases are shared with TRBD2. The CDR3 runs 16 residues. CDR1 SGDLS and CDR2 YYNGEE come from the germline V gene. The V segment lost 4 bases and the J segment 0 bases; nucleotides outside the gene matches: 6. CDR3 sequence: CASSPQRGLSYNEQFF. In DNA form, the CDR3 reads TGTGCCAGCAGCCCCCAGCGGGGGCTCTCCTACAATGAGCAGTTCTTC.

This clone has just one count. The chain combines TRBV10-2 with TRBJ1-5; D gene ambiguous. The germline V and J ends were trimmed by 7 bases and 5 bases, with 15 bases remaining between them. Germline V gene sequence: CDR1 WSHSY, CDR2 SAAADI. CDR3 length: 14 amino acids. CDR3 DNA sequence: TGCGCCAGCACAGCGACCCTTTTGGATCAGCCCCAGCATTTT. Translating gives CASTATLLDQPQHF.

A few counts support this clone. The rearrangement links TRBV5-4 to TRBJ1-2, with 9 bases fitting TRBD1. This CDR3 is 13 amino acids long. Germline V gives CDR1 SGHNT, CDR2 YYREEE (reference sequence). V was clipped by 1 base and J by 7 bases; unmatched bases: 2. CDR3 residues: CASSLSDRGGYTF. The CDR3 nucleotides read TGTGCCAGCAGCTTGTCGGACAGGGGTGGCTACACCTTC.

The chain couples TRBV6-6 to TRBJ1-2; 8 nucleotides agree with TRBD1. The length of the CDR3 is 15 residues. CDR1 is MNHNY, CDR2 SVGAGI, per germline (reference sequence). Trimming at V came to 2 bases and at J to 2 bases, leaving 4 bases not matched to a gene. Here the CDR3 reads CASSYRTGSNYGYTF. The CDR3 region has the DNA TGTGCCAGCAGTTACCGGACAGGGTCCAACTATGGCTACACCTTC.

The chain uses TRBV7-3 and TRBJ1-1; 8 bases are shared with TRBD1. V trimming: 3 bases; J trimming: 6 bases; junction bases outside the gene matches: 3. This CDR3 is 13 amino acids long. The germline V gene has CDR1 SGHTA and CDR2 FQGTGA. The CDR3 region is CASSFQGAAEAFF. The CDR3 DNA is TGTGCCAGCAGCTTCCAGGGGGCCGCTGAAGCTTTCTTT.

This sequence joins TRBV6-1 and TRBJ2-3, with 8 positions matching TRBD1. After removal of 4 bases from V and 3 bases from J, the junction contained 0 bases not matched to a gene. Germline V gives CDR1 MNHNS, CDR2 SASEGT. The CDR3 sequence is 13 residues long. CDR3 protein: CASSGTGTDTQYF. The CDR3 coding sequence is TGTGCCAGCAGTGGGACAGGGACAGATACGCAGTATTTT.

This CDR3 reads CASSAGQGFREQYF. The CDR3 DNA sequence: TGTGCCAGCAGTGCTGGACAGGGGTTTCGCGAGCAGTACTTC. This sequence joins TRBV2 and TRBJ2-7, with 9 nucleotides matching TRBD1. Trimming took 4 bases from V and 6 from J; bases not matched to a gene: 7. This CDR3 has 14 residues. CDR1 and CDR2 (germline): SNHLY, FYNNEI. Full variable domain (rest looked up from reference TRBV2 and TRBJ2-7): EPEVTQTPSHQVTQMGQEVILRCVPISNHLYFYWYRQILGQKVEFLVSFYNNEISEKSEIFDDQFSVERPDGSNFTLKIRSTKLEDSAMYFCASSAGQGFREQYFGPGTRLTVT.

This chain connects TRBV19 to TRBJ2-6; TRBD1 matches at 7 bases. The germline CDR1 and CDR2 sequences are LNHDA and SQIVND (reference sequence). V lost 7 bases, J lost 0 bases, and 9 bases stayed unmatched. The CDR3 has 17 residues. The CDR3 DNA sequence: TGTGCCAGTAAGAGCGGACAGGCCCCCTCTGGGGCCAACGTCCTGACTTTC. Its protein is CASKSGQAPSGANVLTF.

V is TRBV28 and J is TRBJ1-1; TRBD1 is a possible D gene (5 bases). Germline lookup yields CDR1 MDHEN and CDR2 SYDVKM. The length of the CDR3 is 14 residues. Trimming cost V 7 bases and J 0 bases, with 12 bases left between them. The CDR3 DNA sequence: TGTGCCAGCAAGCAGGGTCGCTTGAACACTGAAGCTTTCTTT. It codes for CASKQGRLNTEAFF.